The 22 T cell receptor beta chains below all came from one sample that was sequenced in a study of blood T cells in healthy people across ages. Combining a sample-barcoded 5' primer with a J-beta primer mix, a second PCR ran for 7 to 11 cycles. MiXCR, run by TCRdb on the 5' RACE reads, gives a single entry per CDR3 protein. This table holds 650,000 to 900,000 distinct CDR3 sequences, approximately 65% found once. Sequences were obtained from blood. These receptor sequences come from a man aged 30 to 39 in good health.

V usage is TRBV20-1 and J usage is TRBJ1-2, with no clear D. CDR3 length: 12 residues. V lost 7 bases and J 4 bases, leaving 13 bases between the germline ends. Germline CDR1 DFQATT, CDR2 SNEGSKA (reference sequence). CDR3: CSEPRRPYGYTF. CDR3 nucleotides: TGCAGTGAACCGAGGAGGCCCTATGGCTACACCTTC.

The chain carries TRBV13 and TRBJ2-5, with D hard to call. Germline CDR1 reads PRHDT; CDR2 reads FYEKMQ (reference sequence). V was pared by 5 bases and J by 1 base, with 8 bases between. This CDR3 has 13 residues. For the CDR3, the DNA is TGTGCCAGCAGCCCCCTGACCCAAGAGACCCAGTACTTC. Its translation is CASSPLTQETQYF.

On this clonotype itself: The junction departs from germline at one end; a sequencing error may be responsible. This chain uses TRBV9 with TRBJ2-3; D is unresolved. CDR1 and CDR2 from the germline V gene are SGDLS and YYNGEE. This CDR3 has 15 amino acids. As DNA, the CDR3 is TGTGCCGGCAGCGTAGGACCCATGAGCACAGATACACAGTATTTT. It codes for CAGSVGPMSTDTQYF.

V and J are TRBV29-1 and TRBJ2-1; D gene ambiguous. V was trimmed by 1 base and J by 2 bases, leaving 6 bases between them. Germline loops: CDR1 SQVTM, CDR2 ANQGSEA. The CDR3 consists of 13 residues. The CDR3 protein is CSVEGLAYNEQFF. CDR3 sequence (DNA): TGCAGCGTTGAAGGGCTCGCCTACAATGAGCAGTTCTTC.

This rearrangement joins TRBV12-3 or TRBV12-4 to TRBJ2-7; D may match TRBD1 or TRBD2 (5 bases each). Trimming took off 3 bases at V and 0 bases at J, with 12 bases between the two ends. The CDR3 runs to 15 residues. The CDR3 DNA reads as TGTGCCAGCAGTTTCTGGGCAGGGAGCTCCTACGAGCAGTACTTC. Translated: CASSFWAGSSYEQYF.

The V gene is TRBV15, the J gene TRBJ2-7; 10 bases fit TRBD2. This CDR3 contains 16 residues. The germline gives CDR1 LNHNV, CDR2 YYDKDF (reference sequence). Losses at the gene ends were 0 bases for V and 7 bases for J; bases not matched to a gene: 9. The CDR3 region is CATSRDGASGSGEQYF. Here the CDR3 DNA reads TGTGCCACCAGCAGAGATGGGGCTAGCGGGAGTGGTGAGCAGTACTTC.

The chain carries TRBV9 and TRBJ2-2, with 11 nucleotides matching TRBD1. The CDR3 is 15 amino acids. Germline V lookup: CDR1 SGDLS, CDR2 YYNGEE. With 3 bases clipped from V and 4 bases from J, the junction kept 2 bases outside the gene matches. CDR3 sequence reads: CASSAGTGGTGELFF. The CDR3 nucleotides are TGTGCCAGCAGCGCCGGGACAGGGGGCACCGGGGAGCTGTTTTTT.

This clonotype was seen a single time. The chain has TRBV9 and TRBJ2-1; 11 positions agree with TRBD2. The CDR3 is 16 residues long. Trimming took 4 bases from V and 4 from J; bases not matched to a gene: 7. The germline V gene encodes CDR1 SGDLS and CDR2 YYNGEE. This CDR3 is CASSTTSGDVYNEQFF. The DNA for the CDR3 is TGTGCCAGCAGCACGACTAGCGGGGACGTATACAATGAGCAGTTCTTC. Full variable domain (rest looked up from reference TRBV9 and TRBJ2-1): DSGVTQTPKHLITATGQRVTLRCSPRSGDLSVYWYQQSLDQGLQFLIQYYNGEERAKGNILERFSAQQFPDLHSELNLSSLELGDSALYFCASSTTSGDVYNEQFFGPGTRLTVL.

The genes are TRBV4-1 and TRBJ1-1; weak D call: TRBD1 (5 bases). The V and J ends lost 0 bases and 4 bases respectively, with 9 bases between them. The CDR3 contains 14 residues. Per germline, CDR1 MGHRA and CDR2 YSYEKL. This chain's CDR3 is CASSQDPGPTEAFF. CDR3 DNA sequence: TGCGCCAGCAGCCAAGACCCAGGGCCCACTGAAGCTTTCTTT.

In its sample, this clonotype was seen a few times. The chain employs TRBV4-3 and TRBJ2-1; TRBD2 matches 9 bases. The CDR3 runs 16 residues. Germline V gene sequence: CDR1 LGHNA, CDR2 YSLEER. V lost 0 bases, J lost 10 bases, and 10 bases stayed unmatched. DNA of the CDR3: TGCGCCAGCAGCCAAGATCTGGGCGGGGGGGCAACGGAGCAGTTCTTC. Protein: CASSQDLGGGATEQFF.

The sample holds a few counts of this clonotype. V usage is TRBV5-1 and J usage is TRBJ2-7, with TRBD2 as a possible D gene (6 bases). Trimming pared 4 bases from V and 6 bases from J, leaving 17 bases between. Looked up from germline, CDR1 is SGHRS and CDR2 is YFSETQ. The CDR3 length is 14 residues. CDR3 bases: TGCGCCAGCAGCGCGGGCGGGACGTTTCGCGAGCAGTACTTC. This codes for CASSAGGTFREQYF.

This clonotype has just a few counts. V usage is TRBV12-3 or TRBV12-4 and J usage is TRBJ2-7, with D unresolved. CDR3 length: 12 amino acids. Trimming shortened V by 3 bases and J by 6 bases, and 9 bases separated the two germline ends. In DNA form, the CDR3 reads TGTGCCAGCAGTTTTCTTCAAGGCGAGCAGTACTTC. Its protein is CASSFLQGEQYF.

This clonotype was detected only a few times. This rearrangement joins TRBV4-3 to TRBJ2-7, with 9 nucleotides matching TRBD1. Germline V lookup: CDR1 LGHNA, CDR2 YSLEER. This CDR3 comprises 15 residues. Trimming at V came to 4 bases and at J to 3 bases, leaving 7 bases not matched to a gene. The CDR3 loop is CASSLYRDRVYEQYF. Written as DNA, the CDR3 is TGCGCCAGCAGCCTATACCGGGACAGGGTCTACGAGCAGTACTTC.

The chain uses TRBV27 and TRBJ1-5; D unresolved. This CDR3 has 14 residues. The germline gives CDR1 MNHEY, CDR2 SMNVEV (reference sequence). V shed 7 bases and J shed 1 base, with 11 bases lying between them. CDR3 sequence (DNA): TGTGCCAGCACCATCTTCAACAGCAATCAGCCCCAGCATTTT. Its protein product is CASTIFNSNQPQHF.

The rearrangement uses TRBV6-1 and TRBJ2-7, with D tentatively TRBD1 or TRBD2 (5 bases each). The germline gives CDR1 MNHNS, CDR2 SASEGT. CDR3 size: 17 residues. The V end lost 3 bases, the J end lost 3 bases, and 21 bases lay between the germline ends. The CDR3, as DNA: TGTGCCAGCAGTGACCCCTGGGGGATATCAGGTTTCTACGAGCAGTACTTC. Residues: CASSDPWGISGFYEQYF.

The genes are TRBV10-3 and TRBJ1-2, with 9 bases aligning to TRBD1. There are 14 residues in the CDR3. Germline loops: CDR1 ENHRY, CDR2 SYGVKD. V was pared by 6 bases and J by 8 bases, with 10 bases of the junction left unmatched. The CDR3 DNA follows: TGTGCCATCAGCCAAAACAGGGGGCTCTGGGGCTACACCTTC. It translates to CAISQNRGLWGYTF.

This clonotype occurred a few times. The CDR3 here is CASSYGQGPRYEQYF. The CDR3 coding sequence is TGTGCCAGCAGTTATGGACAGGGCCCGCGATACGAGCAGTACTTC. The gene calls are TRBV9 and TRBJ2-5, with 8 bases identical to TRBD1. The J call could be wrong; TRBJ2-7 is a better fit for the DNA end. Germline V gene sequence: CDR1 SGDLS, CDR2 YYNGEE. This CDR3 is built from 15 residues.

This chain's CDR3 is CASSQGPTSQPFF. The CDR3, as DNA: TGTGCCAGCAGCCAAGGCCCGACCTCGCAGCCTTTCTTT. The chain couples TRBV3-1 to TRBJ1-1, with D unclear. V was shortened by 1 base and J by 12 bases, with 15 bases between the two germline ends. The germline CDR1 and CDR2 sequences are LGHDT and YNNKEL (reference sequence). The CDR3 contains 13 residues.

This sequence joins TRBV7-2 and TRBJ1-5, with D unresolved. The V gene lost 4 bases and the J gene lost 6 bases, with 16 bases spanning the gap. Germline CDR1 reads SGHTA; CDR2 reads FQGNSA. The CDR3 runs to 15 residues. The CDR3 here is CASSSRVGGSQPQHF. As DNA, the CDR3 is TGTGCCAGCAGCTCCCGAGTGGGAGGAAGTCAGCCCCAGCATTTT.

The rearrangement joins TRBV4-3 to TRBJ2-7; D remains ambiguous. CDR3 length: 15 residues. Germline-derived CDR1 and CDR2 are LGHNA and YSLEER. V was pared by 1 base and J by 2 bases, with 12 bases between. Here the CDR3 reads CASSQGPGNTYEQYF. Here the CDR3 DNA reads TGCGCCAGCAGCCAAGGGCCCGGCAATACCTACGAGCAGTACTTC.

V and J are TRBV12-3 or TRBV12-4 and TRBJ1-5; 8 nucleotides match TRBD1. The V segment lost 3 bases and the J segment 1 base; nucleotides outside the gene matches: 5. The CDR3 is 16 amino acids. CDR3 sequence (DNA): TGTGCCAGCAGTTTGCCCGGGACAGGCAGCAATCAGCCCCAGCATTTT. It encodes CASSLPGTGSNQPQHF.

The chain uses TRBV6-6 and TRBJ2-2; 7 bases are shared with TRBD1. The CDR3 length is 15 residues. The V segment lost 6 bases and the J segment 6 bases; nucleotides outside the gene matches: 10. Germline CDR1 MNHNY, CDR2 SVGAGI (reference sequence). The CDR3 region is CASRPDRELSGELFF. CDR3 DNA: TGTGCCAGCAGACCCGACAGGGAATTATCCGGGGAGCTGTTTTTT.